A single sample is the source of the 31 T cell receptor beta chains below, sequenced in a study of molecular identifiers for immune sequencing clone quantification. TCRdb analysed the PCR reads with MiXCR anew, one entry per CDR3 protein. The data show nearly 650,000 distinct CDR3 sequences, less than 30% seen once. The sequenced sample consisted of naive CD8+ T cells from blood, with Jurkat cell RNA spiked in. Indicated subset: FACS-sorted CD8+CD4-CCR7+CD45RA+ naive T cells. These receptors came from a human donor in good health. Some libraries in this study had Jurkat cell RNA spiked in.

This clonotype was counted ten times or more. The rearrangement uses TRBV12-3 or TRBV12-4 and TRBJ1-5, with 8 bases fitting TRBD1. V trimming: 5 bases; J trimming: 7 bases; junction bases outside the gene matches: 7. The CDR3 is made up of 14 amino acids. DNA of the CDR3: TGTGCCAGCAGTCGCACAGGGGGGGAACAGCCCCAGCATTTT. Its protein product is CASSRTGGEQPQHF.

This clonotype was recorded at least ten times. The rearrangement uses TRBV20-1 and TRBJ2-2; no clear D. This CDR3 has 16 residues. The germline CDR1 and CDR2 sequences are DFQATT and SNEGSKA (reference sequence). Deletions cut 3 bases from V and 4 bases from J, with 18 bases between. The CDR3 DNA is TGCAGTGCTAGGGACCTTGCCTCCTCTCCCACCGGGGAGCTGTTTTTT. This translates into CSARDLASSPTGELFF.

This clonotype was found a few times. The chain employs TRBV7-9 and TRBJ1-3, with D possibly being TRBD1 (5 bases). CDR1 SEHNR and CDR2 FQNEAQ come from the germline V gene (reference sequence). The CDR3 extends over 17 amino acids. V was shortened by 5 bases and J by 0 bases, with 17 bases between the two germline ends. CDR3 residues: CASSPRDSPISGNTIYF. CDR3 DNA sequence: TGTGCCAGCAGCCCCCGAGACAGTCCAATCTCTGGAAACACCATATATTTT.

The J gene is TRBJ2-2, the V gene TRBV5-1; D remains unclear. The CDR3 length is 15 residues. Germline V CDR1 and CDR2: SGHRS, YFSETQ. The V gene lost 1 base and the J gene lost 6 bases, with 13 bases spanning the gap. The CDR3 nucleotides are TGCGCCAGCAGCTTGCGGAGCAGCGAGCCCGGGGAGCTGTTTTTT. Translating gives CASSLRSSEPGELFF.

This clonotype came up many times. The chain is built from TRBV2 and TRBJ1-1, with a possible D match to TRBD1 (6 bases). CDR1 and CDR2 (germline): SNHLY, FYNNEI. The CDR3 extends over 17 amino acids. Trimming pared 2 bases from V and 0 bases from J, leaving 16 bases between. The CDR3 here is CASSESEQGAMNTEAFF. CDR3 nucleotides: TGTGCCAGCAGTGAAAGTGAACAGGGAGCAATGAACACTGAAGCTTTCTTT.

This clonotype showed up just a few times. The gene calls are TRBV4-3 and TRBJ1-2; 9 bases are shared with TRBD1. This CDR3 region has 15 residues. With 4 bases clipped from V and 4 bases from J, the junction kept 7 bases outside the gene matches. The germline V gene encodes CDR1 LGHNA and CDR2 YSLEER. CDR3 nucleotide sequence: TGCGCCAGCAGCCCAGGACAGGGGTCCTCCTATGGCTACACCTTC. Translation: CASSPGQGSSYGYTF.

The sample holds a few counts of this clonotype. The chain recombines TRBV30 with TRBJ1-4; 8 bases match TRBD1. Germline V gives CDR1 GTSNPN, CDR2 SVGIG (reference sequence). The V gene end was trimmed by 8 bases and the J gene end by 7 bases; junction bases not matched to a gene: 6. The CDR3 is made up of 12 amino acids. CDR3 region: CAGQGGSEKLFF. CDR3 DNA sequence: TGTGCCGGACAGGGTGGAAGTGAAAAACTGTTTTTT.

In regard to this clonotype: This may come from a read error, since a much larger clone is one base off. The CDR3 ends on some other residue instead of the conserved phenylalanine or tryptophan, so this is likely a read error. The rearrangement joins TRBV4-2 to TRBJ2-7; TRBD2 agrees at 8 bases. With 3 bases clipped from V and 0 bases from J, the junction kept 4 bases outside the gene matches. The CDR3 spans 15 residues. Germline CDR1 reads LGHNA; CDR2 reads YNFKEQ. Written as DNA, the CDR3 is TGTGCCAGCAGCCAGGAGCGGGGGTACTCCTACGAGCAGTACCTC. It yields the protein CASSQERGYSYEQYL.

Comment on this clonotype: A clone one base away is much larger, so this may be a read error. The CDR3 is CASTEWADEAFF. CDR3 DNA: TGTGCCAGCACCGAGTGGGCAGATGAAGCTTTCTTT. This chain joins TRBV12-3 or TRBV12-4 and TRBJ1-1, with D unclear. The CDR3 loop spans 12 amino acids. Trimming removed 7 bases at V and 7 bases at J, with 13 bases between.

This clonotype was picked up many times. A junction end diverges from the germline sequence, so it may reflect a read error. The CDR3 DNA is TGCAGCGTCGAAGGGGCTCCCGAAGAGCAGTACTTC. The encoded protein is CSVEGAPEEQYF. The gene calls are TRBV29-1 and TRBJ2-7; TRBD1 is a possible D gene (5 bases). The CDR3 consists of 12 residues. Germline CDR1 reads SQVTM; CDR2 reads ANQGSEA.

This clonotype has a handful of counts. The chain couples TRBV19 to TRBJ2-1; D not resolved. Per germline, CDR1 LNHDA and CDR2 SQIVND (reference sequence). V dropped 1 base and J dropped 2 bases, with 9 bases sitting between them. There are 15 residues in the CDR3. In DNA form, the CDR3 reads TGTGCCAGTAGTATAGCAGCTCTGACCTACAATGAGCAGTTCTTC. Protein: CASSIAALTYNEQFF. Full variable domain (remainder filled in from reference TRBV19 and TRBJ2-1): DGGITQSPKYLFRKEGQNVTLSCEQNLNHDAMYWYRQDPGQGLRLIYYSQIVNDFQKGDIAEGYSVSREKKESFPLTVTSAQKNPTAFYLCASSIAALTYNEQFFGPGTRLTVL.

This clonotype was seen a handful of times. CDR3 region: CASSARTGPRTDTQYF. The CDR3 DNA sequence: TGTGCCAGCAGCGCAAGGACCGGGCCCCGCACAGATACGCAGTATTTT. V is TRBV9 and J is TRBJ2-3; no definite D call. V lost 3 bases and J 1 base, leaving 15 bases between the germline ends. CDR1 is SGDLS, CDR2 YYNGEE, per germline. This CDR3 has 16 residues.

This clonotype was picked up a small number of times. This chain uses TRBV18 with TRBJ2-7; possibly TRBD1 for D (6 bases). This CDR3 has 14 residues. Trimming removed 2 bases at V and 2 bases at J, with 10 bases between. CDR1 and CDR2 from the germline V gene are KGHSH and LQKENI. Here the CDR3 DNA reads TGTGCCAGCTCACCAGGACAGCCCACCTACGAGCAGTACTTC. It yields the protein CASSPGQPTYEQYF.

The chain is built from TRBV4-3 and TRBJ1-1, with TRBD1 matching 7 bases. The CDR3 extends over 15 amino acids. V was clipped by 3 bases and J by 5 bases; unmatched bases: 9. In germline, CDR1 is LGHNA, CDR2 YSLEER. The CDR3 loop is CASSHGQGGYTEAFF. For the CDR3, the DNA is TGCGCCAGCAGCCATGGGCAAGGGGGCTATACTGAAGCTTTCTTT.

This clonotype was found many times. An end of the junction does not agree with germline; a read error may underlie this. The gene calls are TRBV4-3 and TRBJ2-5, with D possibly matching TRBD2 (5 bases). Germline CDR1 is LGHNA and CDR2 is YSLEER. This CDR3 spans 10 amino acids. In nucleotides, the CDR3 is TGCGCCAGCAGCCAAGTGGGAGCTTCCTTC. Amino acids: CASSQVGASF.

This clonotype was picked up a small number of times. The V call is TRBV2, the J call TRBJ2-7; D is ambiguous. V was clipped by 1 base and J by 1 base, with 8 bases between them. The V gene's germline CDR1 is SNHLY and CDR2 FYNNEI. CDR3 length equals 14 residues. The CDR3 DNA reads as TGTGCCAGCAGTGAAGGGTCAACGTCCTACGAGCAGTACTTC. Translated: CASSEGSTSYEQYF.

The chain joins TRBV6-5 to TRBJ2-7; D gene unclear. V lost 0 bases and J lost 0, with 3 bases in between. The germline CDR1 and CDR2 sequences are MNHEY and SVGAGI. The CDR3 has 13 residues. CDR3 in amino acids: CASSYSHSYEQYF. The CDR3 DNA sequence: TGTGCCAGCAGTTACTCCCACTCCTACGAGCAGTACTTC.

This chain joins TRBV4-3 and TRBJ2-3, with 10 bases aligning to TRBD2. This CDR3 has 17 amino acids. Germline V gene data show CDR1 as LGHNA and CDR2 as YSLEER. Unmatched junction bases numbered 10, after V lost 1 base and J lost 6 bases. CDR3 residues: CASSQVLASGGTDTQYF. CDR3 DNA: TGCGCCAGCAGCCAAGTCTTGGCTAGCGGGGGAACGGATACGCAGTATTTT.

This clonotype has a count of ten or more. The CDR3 reads CASSPDADNEQFF. In DNA form, the CDR3 reads TGTGCCAGCAGCCCTGACGCCGACAATGAGCAGTTCTTC. The V and J genes are TRBV7-9 and TRBJ2-1; no reliable D call. V lost 5 bases and J lost 5, with 10 bases in between. This CDR3 is built from 13 residues. The germline V gene has CDR1 SEHNR and CDR2 FQNEAQ (reference sequence).

To note about this clonotype: An end of the junction differs from the germline gene, which may be a read error. The chain recombines TRBV9 with TRBJ2-5, with a tentative D call TRBD2 (6 bases). Germline assignment: CDR1 SGDLS and CDR2 YYNGEE. The CDR3 has 15 residues. The CDR3 spells CASSQGGSYREPQYF. The CDR3 DNA reads as TGTGCCAGCAGCCAGGGAGGATCGTACCGAGAGCCCCAGTACTTC.

The rearrangement uses TRBV7-9 and TRBJ2-7, with D possibly matching TRBD1 (5 bases). V lost 5 bases to trimming and J lost 2 bases, with 13 bases between them. The CDR3 extends over 14 amino acids. Germline V CDR1 and CDR2: SEHNR, FQNEAQ (reference sequence). In DNA, the CDR3 is TGTGCCAGCAGCGCCCGGACACCAACCTACGAGCAGTACTTC. It translates to CASSARTPTYEQYF.

This clonotype was counted between two and nine times. The CDR3 DNA reads as TGCAGTGCTAGGCAACTCCGGGACCTCACAGATACGCAGTATTTT. Its translation: CSARQLRDLTDTQYF. The J gene is TRBJ2-3, the V gene TRBV20-1, with D possibly called TRBD1 or TRBD2 (5 bases each). The CDR3 has 15 residues. From germline, CDR1 is DFQATT and CDR2 SNEGSKA (reference sequence). V lost 3 bases and J 2 bases, leaving 15 bases between the germline ends.

A few counts support this clonotype. This chain connects TRBV5-1 to TRBJ2-3, with 9 bases aligning to TRBD2. The CDR3 extends over 16 amino acids. V trimming: 0 bases; J trimming: 6 bases; junction bases outside the gene matches: 8. The germline gives CDR1 SGHRS, CDR2 YFSETQ. The CDR3 here is CASSLVLAGLGDTQYF. CDR3 DNA sequence: TGCGCCAGCAGCTTGGTTCTAGCGGGATTAGGCGATACGCAGTATTTT.

This clonotype was seen repeatedly, ten times or more. This chain connects TRBV29-1 to TRBJ2-5; perhaps D is TRBD1 or TRBD2 (6 bases each). The CDR3 runs to 12 residues. Per the germline V gene, CDR1 is SQVTM and CDR2 is ANQGSEA. V was clipped by 3 bases and J by 4 bases, with 9 bases between them. As DNA, the CDR3 is TGCAGCGTTGAGGGGGGCTCAGAGACCCAGTACTTC. It is translated as CSVEGGSETQYF. The variable domain in full, with the rest retrieved from reference TRBV29-1 and TRBJ2-5, is SAVISQKPSRDICQRGTSLTIQCQVDSQVTMMFWYRQQPGQSLTLIATANQGSEATYESGFVIDKFPISRPNLTFSTLTVSNMSPEDSSIYLCSVEGGSETQYFGPGTRLLVL.

This clonotype showed up just a few times. V is TRBV5-1 and J is TRBJ2-1, with 8 bases lining up with TRBD1. The germline V gene encodes CDR1 SGHRS and CDR2 YFSETQ. The CDR3 extends over 13 amino acids. V lost 1 base to trimming and J lost 6 bases; unmatched junction nucleotides: 0. The CDR3 loop is CASSLTGGNEQFF. The CDR3 bases are TGCGCCAGCAGCTTGACAGGGGGCAATGAGCAGTTCTTC.

The rearrangement links TRBV6-2 or TRBV6-3 to TRBJ2-7, with a tentative D call TRBD2 (5 bases). In germline, CDR1 is MNHEY, CDR2 SVGEGT. This CDR3 has 14 amino acids. V gave up 2 bases and J gave up 1 base, with 9 bases separating them. The CDR3 here is CASSYTRGSYEQYF. DNA of the CDR3: TGTGCCAGCAGTTACACCCGGGGTTCCTACGAGCAGTACTTC.

This clonotype was seen a handful of times. Being one base from a much bigger clone, this may be a read error. V is TRBV5-1 and J is TRBJ2-3; a possible D gene is TRBD1 (5 bases). Looked up from germline, CDR1 is SGHRS and CDR2 is YFSETQ. CDR3 length: 13 residues. CDR3 DNA sequence: TGCGCCAGCACGACAGATAGCACAGATCCGCAGTATTTT. Encoded protein: CASTTDSTDPQYF.

This clonotype has at least ten counts. CDR3 region: CASSFYSQETQYF. DNA of the CDR3: TGTGCCAGCAGTTTCTACAGCCAAGAGACCCAGTACTTC. The rearrangement joins TRBV27 to TRBJ2-5; D not certain. V lost 3 bases and J lost 1, with 6 bases in between. This CDR3 has 13 residues. Germline V gene sequence: CDR1 MNHEY, CDR2 SMNVEV (reference sequence).

The sample holds many counts of this clonotype. The chain recombines TRBV5-1 with TRBJ2-7; 8 bases are shared with TRBD1. The CDR3 sequence is 15 residues long. V shed 4 bases and J 2 bases; nucleotides not matched to a gene: 8. The germline V gene encodes CDR1 SGHRS and CDR2 YFSETQ. CDR3 in DNA: TGCGCCAGCAGCGAGGGACAGGTCGACCCCTACGAGCAGTACTTC. The encoded protein is CASSEGQVDPYEQYF.

This clonotype has a single count. The chain's CDR3 is CSVEQGGEGSDNEQFF. The CDR3 region has the DNA TGCAGCGTGGAACAGGGGGGGGAGGGCAGCGACAATGAGCAGTTCTTC. The chain carries TRBV29-1 and TRBJ2-1, with a tentative D call TRBD1 (8 bases). The germline V gene encodes CDR1 SQVTM and CDR2 ANQGSEA. V was trimmed by 6 bases and J by 5 bases, leaving 23 bases between them. The CDR3 contains 16 residues.

The sample holds a few counts of this clonotype. The rearrangement joins TRBV20-1 to TRBJ2-7; TRBD2 matches 8 bases. Germline lookup yields CDR1 DFQATT and CDR2 SNEGSKA (reference sequence). The ends lost 8 bases at V and 5 bases at J; junction bases unmatched: 14. The CDR3 spans 14 residues. This CDR3 is CSSSSSGSTNEQYF. The CDR3 bases are TGCAGTTCCTCTTCCAGCGGGAGTACCAACGAGCAGTACTTC.